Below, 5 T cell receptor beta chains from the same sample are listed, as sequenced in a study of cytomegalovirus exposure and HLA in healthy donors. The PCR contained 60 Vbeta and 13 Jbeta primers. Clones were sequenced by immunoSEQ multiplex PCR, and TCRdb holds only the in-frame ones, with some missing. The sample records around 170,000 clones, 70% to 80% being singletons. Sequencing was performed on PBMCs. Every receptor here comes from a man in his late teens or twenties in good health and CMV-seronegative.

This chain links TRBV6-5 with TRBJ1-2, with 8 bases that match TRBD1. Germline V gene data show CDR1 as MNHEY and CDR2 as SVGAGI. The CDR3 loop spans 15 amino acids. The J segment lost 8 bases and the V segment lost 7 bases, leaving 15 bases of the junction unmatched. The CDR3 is CASNPGGQALSGYTF. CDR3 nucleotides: TGTGCCAGCAATCCAGGGGGACAGGCCCTCTCGGGCTACACCTTC.

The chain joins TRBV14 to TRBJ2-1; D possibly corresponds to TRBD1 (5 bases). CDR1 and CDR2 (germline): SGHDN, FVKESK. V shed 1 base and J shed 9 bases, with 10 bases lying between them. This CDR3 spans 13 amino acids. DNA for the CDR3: TGTGCCAGCAGCCAAGTAGGGGCGACTGAGCAGTTCTTC. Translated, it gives CASSQVGATEQFF. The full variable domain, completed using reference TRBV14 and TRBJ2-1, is EAGVTQFPSHSVIEKGQTVTLRCDPISGHDNLYWYRRVMGKEIKFLLHFVKESKQDESGMPNNRFLAERTGGTYSTLKVQPAELEDSGVYFCASSQVGATEQFFGPGTRLTVL.

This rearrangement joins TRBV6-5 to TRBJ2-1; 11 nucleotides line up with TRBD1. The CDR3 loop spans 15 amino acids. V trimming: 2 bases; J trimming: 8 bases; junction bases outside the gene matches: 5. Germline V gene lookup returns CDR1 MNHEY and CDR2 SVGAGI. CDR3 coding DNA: TGTGCCAGCAGTTACCGGACAGGGGGCAGGGATGAGCAGTTCTTC. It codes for CASSYRTGGRDEQFF.

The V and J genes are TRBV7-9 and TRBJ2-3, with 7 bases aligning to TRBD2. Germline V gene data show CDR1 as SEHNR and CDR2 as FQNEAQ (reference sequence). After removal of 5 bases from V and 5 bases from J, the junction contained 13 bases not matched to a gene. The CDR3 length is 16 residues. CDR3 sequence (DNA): TGTGCCAGCAGCCCGTACCGCGGCGGGAGTGAAGATACGCAGTATTTT. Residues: CASSPYRGGSEDTQYF.

Written as DNA, the CDR3 is TGTGCCAGCAGCCGAAGACAGGGGGCTCTCGAGCAGTACTTC. Translation gives CASSRRQGALEQYF. V usage is TRBV27 and J usage is TRBJ2-7; 10 nucleotides match TRBD1. Trimming took 6 bases from V and 6 from J; bases not matched to a gene: 8. The germline V gene has CDR1 MNHEY and CDR2 SMNVEV (reference sequence). This CDR3 spans 14 amino acids.